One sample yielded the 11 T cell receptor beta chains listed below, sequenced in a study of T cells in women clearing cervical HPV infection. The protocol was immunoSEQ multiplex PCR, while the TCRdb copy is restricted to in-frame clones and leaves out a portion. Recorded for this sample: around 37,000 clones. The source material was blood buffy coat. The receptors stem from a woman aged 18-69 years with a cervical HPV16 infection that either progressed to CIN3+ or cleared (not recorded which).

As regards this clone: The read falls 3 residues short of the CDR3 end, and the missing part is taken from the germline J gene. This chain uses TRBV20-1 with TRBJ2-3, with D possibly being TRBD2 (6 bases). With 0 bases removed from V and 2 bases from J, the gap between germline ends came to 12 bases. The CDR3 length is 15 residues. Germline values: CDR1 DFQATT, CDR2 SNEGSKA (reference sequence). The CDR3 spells CSARDQADYTDTQYF. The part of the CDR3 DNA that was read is TGCAGTGCTAGAGATCAGGCGGACTACACAGATACG.

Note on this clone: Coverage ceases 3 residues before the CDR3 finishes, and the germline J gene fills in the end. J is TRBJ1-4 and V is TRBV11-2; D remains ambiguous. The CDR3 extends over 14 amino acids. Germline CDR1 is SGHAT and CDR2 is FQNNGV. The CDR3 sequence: CASSLDLYGEKLFF. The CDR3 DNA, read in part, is TGTGCCAGCAGCTTAGATCTATACGGGGAGAAA.

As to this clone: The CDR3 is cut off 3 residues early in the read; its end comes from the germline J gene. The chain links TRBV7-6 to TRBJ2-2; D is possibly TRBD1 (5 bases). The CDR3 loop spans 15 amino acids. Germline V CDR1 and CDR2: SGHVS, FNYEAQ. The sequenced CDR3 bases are TGTGCCAGCAGCTTTATGAGCTCTGGGGCCAACGTG. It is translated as CASSFMSSGANV. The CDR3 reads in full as CASSFMSSGANVLFF.

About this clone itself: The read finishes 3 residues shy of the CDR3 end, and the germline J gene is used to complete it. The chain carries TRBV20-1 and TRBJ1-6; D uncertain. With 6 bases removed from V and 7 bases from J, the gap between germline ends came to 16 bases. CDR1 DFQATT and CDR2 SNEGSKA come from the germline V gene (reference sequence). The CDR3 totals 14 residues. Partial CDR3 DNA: TGCAGTGCCTTGACTGGAAAGGTCAATTCACCC. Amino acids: CSALTGKVNSP. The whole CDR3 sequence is CSALTGKVNSPLHF.

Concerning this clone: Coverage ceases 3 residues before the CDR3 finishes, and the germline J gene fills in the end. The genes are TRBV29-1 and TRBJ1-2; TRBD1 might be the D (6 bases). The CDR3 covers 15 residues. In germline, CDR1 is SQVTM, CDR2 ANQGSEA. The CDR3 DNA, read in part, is TGCAGCGTTGTGGGGACGAAGGCGGGGGCAGGGGGC. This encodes CSVVGTKAGAGG. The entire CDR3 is CSVVGTKAGAGGYTF.

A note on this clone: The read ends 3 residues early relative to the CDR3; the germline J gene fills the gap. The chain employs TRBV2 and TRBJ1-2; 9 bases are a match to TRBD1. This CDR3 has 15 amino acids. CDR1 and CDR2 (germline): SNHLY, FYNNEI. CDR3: CASTLGQGQGQPYTF. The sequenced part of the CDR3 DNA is TGTGCCAGCACCCTTGGACAGGGGCAGGGTCAGCCC.

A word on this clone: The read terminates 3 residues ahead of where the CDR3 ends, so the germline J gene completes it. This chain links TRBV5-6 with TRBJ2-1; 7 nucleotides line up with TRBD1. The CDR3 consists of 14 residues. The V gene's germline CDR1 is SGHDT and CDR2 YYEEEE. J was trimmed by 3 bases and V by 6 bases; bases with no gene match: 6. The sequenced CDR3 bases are TGTGCCAGCACAACGGGACAGAACTACAATGAG. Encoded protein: CASTTGQNYNE. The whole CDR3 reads CASTTGQNYNEQFF. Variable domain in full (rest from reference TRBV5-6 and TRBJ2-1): DAGVTQSPTHLIKTRGQQVTLRCSPKSGHDTVSWYQQALGQGPQFIFQYYEEEERQRGNFPDRFSGHQFPNYSSELNVNALLLGDSALYLCASTTGQNYNEQFFGPGTRLTVL.

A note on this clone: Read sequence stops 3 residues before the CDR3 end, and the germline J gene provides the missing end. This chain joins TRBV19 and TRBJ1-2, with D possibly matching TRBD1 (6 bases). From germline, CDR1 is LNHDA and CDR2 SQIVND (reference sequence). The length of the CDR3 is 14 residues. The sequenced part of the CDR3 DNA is TGTGCCAGTTCCCTAGCGGGGGGGCAAGATACC. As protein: CASSLAGGQDT. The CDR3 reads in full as CASSLAGGQDTYTF.

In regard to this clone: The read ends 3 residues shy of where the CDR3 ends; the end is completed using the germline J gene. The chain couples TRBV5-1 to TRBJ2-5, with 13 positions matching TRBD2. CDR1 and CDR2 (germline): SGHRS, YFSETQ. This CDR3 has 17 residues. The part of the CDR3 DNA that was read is TGCGCCAGCAGCCCAGGGACTAGCGGGATCAACACAGATACC. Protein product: CASSPGTSGINTDT. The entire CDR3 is CASSPGTSGINTDTQYF.

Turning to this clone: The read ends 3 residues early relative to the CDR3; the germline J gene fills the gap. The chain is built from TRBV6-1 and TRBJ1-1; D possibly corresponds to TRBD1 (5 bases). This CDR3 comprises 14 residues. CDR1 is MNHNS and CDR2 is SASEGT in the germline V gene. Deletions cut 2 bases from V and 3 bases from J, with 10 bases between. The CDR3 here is CASSEIQDHTEAFF. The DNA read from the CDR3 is TGTGCCAGCAGTGAAATACAGGATCACACTGAA.

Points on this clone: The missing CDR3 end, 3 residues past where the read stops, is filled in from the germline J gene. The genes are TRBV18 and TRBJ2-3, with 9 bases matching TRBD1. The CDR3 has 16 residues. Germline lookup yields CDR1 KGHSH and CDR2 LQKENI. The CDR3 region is CASSPGDREGVRPQYF. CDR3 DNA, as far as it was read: TGTGCCAGCTCACCAGGGGACAGGGAAGGGGTGCGACCG.